Sequencing of this TCR beta chain was carried out in a study of blood T cell repertoires in COVID-19. About the study: The United States, Italy and Spain provided the acute and convalescent COVID-19 samples. From T cells, B-cell-depleted T cells, or PBMCs came the material, which was cDNA or gDNA.

Original analysis: Amplification of reference gene primers provided the estimated nucleated cell counts. Sequenced by immunoSEQ multiplex PCR; TCRdb stores in-frame clones only, minus some. D and trimming come from the DNA, and the V and J calls and clone size come from that table. The sample holds under 200,000 clones, around 88% seen once. Germline V CDR1 and CDR2: MNHEY, SVGAGI. V shed 6 bases and J shed 4 bases, with 18 bases lying between them. The CDR3 consists of 15 residues. This TCR was sampled from a woman in her seventies who had recovered from COVID-19. What was sequenced was peripheral blood. The rearrangement links TRBV6-5 to TRBJ1-1, with D possibly TRBD1 on 6 matching bases. The CDR3 is CASRPPGAWGTEAFF. The CDR3 bases are TGTGCCAGCAGACCTCCAGGGGCCTGGGGCACTGAAGCTTTCTTT.